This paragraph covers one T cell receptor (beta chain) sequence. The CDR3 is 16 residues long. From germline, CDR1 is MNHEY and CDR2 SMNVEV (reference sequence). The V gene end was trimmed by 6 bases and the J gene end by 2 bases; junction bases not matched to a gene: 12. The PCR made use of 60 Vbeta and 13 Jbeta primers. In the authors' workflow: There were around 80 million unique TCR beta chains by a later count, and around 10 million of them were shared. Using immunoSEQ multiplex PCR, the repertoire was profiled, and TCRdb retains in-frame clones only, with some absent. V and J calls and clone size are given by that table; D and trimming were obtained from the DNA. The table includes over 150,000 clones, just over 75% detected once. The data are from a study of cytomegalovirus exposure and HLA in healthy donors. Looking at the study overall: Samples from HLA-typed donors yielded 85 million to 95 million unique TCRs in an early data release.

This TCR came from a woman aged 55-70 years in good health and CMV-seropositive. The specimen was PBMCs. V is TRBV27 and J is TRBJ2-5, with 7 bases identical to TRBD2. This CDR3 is CASSLSPRLAQETQYF. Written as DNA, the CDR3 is TGTGCCAGCAGCCTTTCGCCAAGACTAGCTCAAGAGACCCAGTACTTC.